The source of this T cell receptor beta chain is a study of blood T cells in healthy people across ages. Study-wide points: Across the age range, TCR beta diversity per million T cells fell in a roughly linear way. Greater diversity and more naive CD4+ cells were seen in long-lived donors than in aged donors.

The germline CDR1 and CDR2 sequences are SGHRS and YFSETQ. This CDR3 comprises 21 residues. The V gene end was trimmed by 4 bases and the J gene end by 4 bases; junction bases not matched to a gene: 22. Alongside a J-beta primer mix, a sample-barcoded 5' primer served in a second PCR lasting about 7 to 12 cycles. CDR3-containing paired-end reads numbered at least 2.5 million in each sample. TCRdb reprocessed the 5' RACE reads with MiXCR, giving one entry per CDR3 protein. Altogether hundreds of thousands of distinct CDR3 sequences are present, about 21% being singletons, with the ten largest covering roughly 3.7%. About this clonotype: Its target is not known.

J is TRBJ2-1 and V is TRBV5-1, with 11 bases lining up with TRBD2. What was sequenced was blood. This receptor was taken from a man in his 70s in good health. CDR3 residues: CASSPKGLAETKRAVYNEQFF. CDR3 DNA sequence: TGCGCCAGCAGCCCGAAGGGACTAGCGGAGACTAAACGGGCAGTGTACAATGAGCAGTTCTTC.